This entry concerns a single T cell receptor (beta chain). Its antigen is not identified. The data were obtained in a study of OX40 agonist ivuxolimab in advanced cancers. Looking at the study overall: Clinicians treated patients with ivuxolimab, an agonistic anti-OX40 (CD134) antibody. One hepatocellular carcinoma and two cutaneous melanoma patients partially responded. Notes on the study in general: Averaged across samples, CD8+ T cells carried more expanded clones than CD4+ did. Dosing at 0.1 to 3.0 mg/kg was accompanied by clonal expansion of CD4+ and CD8+ blood T cells by week 6.

Sequenced by immunoSEQ multiplex PCR; TCRdb stores in-frame clones only, minus some. Among approximately 45,000 clones, about 90% were seen once, and the ten largest hold under 15%. This CDR3 contains 14 residues. Germline V CDR1 and CDR2: MNHEY, SMNVEV (reference sequence). V shed 3 bases and J shed 4 bases, with 12 bases lying between them. The sequencing used CD4+ or CD8+ T cells sorted from blood, collected in a trial of the OX40 agonist ivuxolimab. The receptor's source is an adult with an advanced solid tumor such as melanoma, head and neck, liver or kidney cancer. V gene TRBV27 combines with J gene TRBJ1-1; D is uncertain. The CDR3 reads CASSFTLPFTEAFF. The CDR3, as DNA: TGTGCCAGCAGTTTTACCCTCCCTTTCACTGAAGCTTTCTTT.